Here is one TCR beta chain with its context. The antigen remains undetermined. Donors each had at least one pre-ART PBMC sample and at least two post-ART ones. This sample is drawn from a study of long-term antiretroviral therapy in people with HIV. Study-level background: The earliest samples came from an era when ART typically awaited falling CD4 counts.

Investigators performed immunoSEQ version v3.0 at survey level. Repertoires were generated with immunoSEQ multiplex PCR, while TCRdb's copy carries only in-frame clones and drops some. Of just under 35,000 clones in the sample, roughly 84% were seen once. Trimming cost V 2 bases and J 4 bases; bases outside gene matches: 12. This CDR3 spans 17 amino acids. Germline lookup yields CDR1 SGHVS and CDR2 FQNEAQ. Study-wide points: The repertoire was dominated at all time points by clones expanded before ART. The study collected blood between the mid-2000s and the late 2010s, possibly under older ART regimens.

The chain carries TRBV7-8 and TRBJ2-3; 7 bases are a match to TRBD2. The sequence was collected from a woman in her 30s with HIV. Sequencing was performed on unsorted PBMCs, taken 2.8 years before starting antiretroviral therapy. CDR3 protein: CASSLRGGAGKADTQYF. As DNA, the CDR3 is TGTGCCAGCAGCTTACGCGGGGGAGCCGGGAAGGCAGATACGCAGTATTTT.